The sequence of this T cell receptor (beta chain) was determined in a study of T cell changes during pregnancy in multiple sclerosis. Germline V gene data show CDR1 as GTSNPN and CDR2 as SVGIG (reference sequence). V was pared by 0 bases and J by 3 bases, with 9 bases between. The CDR3 consists of 14 residues. Measured with immunoSEQ multiplex PCR; TCRdb has only the in-frame clones, and not every one. The sample has 30,000 to 40,000 clones; more than 75% are singletons. The chain links TRBV30 to TRBJ1-3, with D perhaps TRBD1 (6 bases). Here the sequenced sample was CD8+ T cells from peripheral blood mononuclear cells, taken in the third trimester of pregnancy. The sequence came from a female donor with multiple sclerosis, enrolled in a pregnancy study. The CDR3 DNA follows: TGTGCCTGGAGTGTGGGGGCTGGTGGAAACACCATATATTTT. Translating it yields CAWSVGAGGNTIYF.